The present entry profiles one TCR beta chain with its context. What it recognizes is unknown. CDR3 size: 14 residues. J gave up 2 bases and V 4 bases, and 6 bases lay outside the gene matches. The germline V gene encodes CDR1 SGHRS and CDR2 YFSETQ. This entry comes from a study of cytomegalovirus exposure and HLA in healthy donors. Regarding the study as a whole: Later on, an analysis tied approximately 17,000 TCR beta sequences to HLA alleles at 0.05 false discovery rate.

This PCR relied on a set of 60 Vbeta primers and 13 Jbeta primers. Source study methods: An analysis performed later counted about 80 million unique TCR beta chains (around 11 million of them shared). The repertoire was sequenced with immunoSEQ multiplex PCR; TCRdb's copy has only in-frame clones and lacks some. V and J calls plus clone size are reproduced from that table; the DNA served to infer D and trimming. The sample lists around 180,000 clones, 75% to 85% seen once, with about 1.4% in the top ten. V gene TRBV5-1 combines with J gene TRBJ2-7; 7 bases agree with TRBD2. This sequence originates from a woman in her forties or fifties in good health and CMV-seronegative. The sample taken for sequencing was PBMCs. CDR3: CASSASGGTYEQYF. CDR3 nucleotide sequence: TGCGCCAGCAGCGCTAGCGGCGGAACCTACGAGCAGTACTTC.